This is a list of T cell receptor beta chains from one sample in a study of T-cell reconstitution after alpha-beta-depleted transplantation in children. A single record per CDR3 protein comes from TCRdb applying MiXCR to the PCR reads. The sample holds nearly 550,000 distinct CDR3 sequences; 18% are singletons and the top ten take 2.5% to 4%. The material was PBMCs from the stem cell graft donor, obtained from the stem cell graft. These receptors all come from a human donor who donated a stem cell graft to a child with acute lymphoblastic leukemia. Both conserved end residues are part of each CDR3. D genes are given only for firm matches. Where a row states a size, it is once, few, many or the class of an expanded clone; other rows omit it.

J	size	V	D	DNA	CDR3
TRBJ2-7	few	TRBV5-1	NA	TGCGCCAGCAGCTTGGGATACGGGGGTAAGGCGCAGTACTTC	CASSLGYGGKAQYF
TRBJ2-7	NA	TRBV11-2	TRBD2	TGTGCCAGCAGCTCCATTCTCGGGACTAGCCTCTACGAGCAGTACTTC	CASSSILGTSLYEQYF
TRBJ2-7	NA	TRBV7-3	NA	TGTGCCAGCAGCTCCGGCCTACAGGGTAGCGAGCAGTACTTC	CASSSGLQGSEQYF
TRBJ1-2	NA	TRBV29-1	TRBD1	TGCAGCGTTGAATTCGCGACAGGGGAGCTAGGCTACACCTTC	CSVEFATGELGYTF
TRBJ1-2	few	TRBV7-8	TRBD1	TGTGCCAGCAGCTCCCAGGGGGCCGGGGGCTACACCTTC	CASSSQGAGGYTF
TRBJ2-1	NA	TRBV4-1	TRBD1	TGCGCCAGCACTAGGACGGACTTACAGGGGGCCCTCTACAATGAGCAGTTCTTC	CASTRTDLQGALYNEQFF
TRBJ2-7	NA	TRBV10-3	TRBD2	TGTGCCATCAGTGAGTATCATAGCGGGAGGGCCCTTCTGGACGAGCAGTACTTC	CAISEYHSGRALLDEQYF
TRBJ2-1	NA	TRBV13	NA	TGTGCCAGCAGCTTAGTTCGGCGGGATTCCTACAATGAGCAGTTCTTC	CASSLVRRDSYNEQFF
TRBJ2-1	few	TRBV5-1	TRBD2	TGCGCCAGCAGCCGAGCGGGAGTGGGGATGGCGAATGAGCAGTTCTTC	CASSRAGVGMANEQFF
TRBJ2-1	NA	TRBV7-8	NA	TGTGCCAGCAGCTTAGAGGCTGGGGTGGGTTACCATGAGCAGTTCTTC	CASSLEAGVGYHEQFF
TRBJ2-2	few	TRBV29-1	TRBD2	TGCAGCGTTGAGTCTAAAGCGGGAGGGACCGGGGAGCTGTTTTTT	CSVESKAGGTGELFF